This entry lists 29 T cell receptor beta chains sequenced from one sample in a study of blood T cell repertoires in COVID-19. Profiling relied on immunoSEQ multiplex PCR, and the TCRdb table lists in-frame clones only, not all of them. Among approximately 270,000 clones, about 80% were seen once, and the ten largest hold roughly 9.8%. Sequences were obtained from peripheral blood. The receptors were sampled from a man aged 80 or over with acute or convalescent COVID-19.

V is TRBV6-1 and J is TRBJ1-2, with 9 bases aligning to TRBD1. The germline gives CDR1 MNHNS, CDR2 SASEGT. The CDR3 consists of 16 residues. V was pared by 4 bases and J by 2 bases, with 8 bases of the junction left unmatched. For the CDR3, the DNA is TGTGCCAGCAGTGGACCCGGGACAGGGCCCAACTATGGCTACACCTTC. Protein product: CASSGPGTGPNYGYTF.

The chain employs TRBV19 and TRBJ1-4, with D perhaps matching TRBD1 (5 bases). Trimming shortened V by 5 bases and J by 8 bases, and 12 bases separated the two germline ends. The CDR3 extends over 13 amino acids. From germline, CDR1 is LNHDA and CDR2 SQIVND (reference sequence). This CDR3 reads CASSLSGGEKLFF. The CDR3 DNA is TGTGCCAGTAGTCTCTCCGGGGGGGAAAAACTGTTTTTT.

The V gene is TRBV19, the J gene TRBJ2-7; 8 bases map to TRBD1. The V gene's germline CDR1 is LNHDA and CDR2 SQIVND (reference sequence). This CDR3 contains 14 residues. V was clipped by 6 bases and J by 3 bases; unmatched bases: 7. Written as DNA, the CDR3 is TGTGCCAGTAGCGCTGGGACAGGTCTCTACGAGCAGTACTTC. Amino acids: CASSAGTGLYEQYF. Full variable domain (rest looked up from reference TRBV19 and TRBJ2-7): DGGITQSPKYLFRKEGQNVTLSCEQNLNHDAMYWYRQDPGQGLRLIYYSQIVNDFQKGDIAEGYSVSREKKESFPLTVTSAQKNPTAFYLCASSAGTGLYEQYFGPGTRLTVT.

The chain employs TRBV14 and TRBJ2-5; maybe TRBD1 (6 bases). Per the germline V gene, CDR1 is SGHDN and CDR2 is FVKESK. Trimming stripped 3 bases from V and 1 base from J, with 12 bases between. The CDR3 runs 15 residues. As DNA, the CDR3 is TGTGCCAGCAGCCAGGCCAGGGGTCCCCAAGAGACCCAGTACTTC. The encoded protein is CASSQARGPQETQYF.

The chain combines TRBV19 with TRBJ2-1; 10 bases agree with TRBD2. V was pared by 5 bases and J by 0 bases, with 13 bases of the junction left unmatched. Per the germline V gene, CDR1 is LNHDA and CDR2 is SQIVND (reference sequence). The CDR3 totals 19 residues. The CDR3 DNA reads TGTGCCAGTAGTCCCCGAGGTCTTTTAGCGGGGGGCTCCTACAATGAGCAGTTCTTC. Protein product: CASSPRGLLAGGSYNEQFF.

The CDR3 spells CASSQVQPPYNSPLHF. CDR3 bases: TGTGCCAGCAGCCAAGTACAGCCCCCCTATAATTCACCCCTCCACTTT. The J gene is TRBJ1-6, the V gene TRBV3-1 (or the pseudogene TRBV3-2); D unresolved. Trimming took 1 base from V and 2 from J, leaving 9 bases between them. Germline CDR1 is LGHDT and CDR2 is YNNKEL (reference sequence). There are 16 residues in the CDR3.

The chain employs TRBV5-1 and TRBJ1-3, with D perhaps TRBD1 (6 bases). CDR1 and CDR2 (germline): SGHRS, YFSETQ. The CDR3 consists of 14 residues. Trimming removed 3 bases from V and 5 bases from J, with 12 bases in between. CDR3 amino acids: CASSSDSSRNTIYF. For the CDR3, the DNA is TGCGCCAGCAGCTCGGACAGTTCTCGAAACACCATATATTTT.

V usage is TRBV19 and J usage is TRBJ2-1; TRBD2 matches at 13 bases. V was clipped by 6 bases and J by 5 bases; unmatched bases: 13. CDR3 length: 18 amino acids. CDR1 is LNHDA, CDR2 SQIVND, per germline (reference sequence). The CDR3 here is CASRRLAGGSLGHNEQFF. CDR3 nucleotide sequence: TGTGCCAGTAGGCGACTAGCGGGAGGTTCCCTTGGCCACAATGAGCAGTTCTTC. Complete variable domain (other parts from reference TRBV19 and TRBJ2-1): DGGITQSPKYLFRKEGQNVTLSCEQNLNHDAMYWYRQDPGQGLRLIYYSQIVNDFQKGDIAEGYSVSREKKESFPLTVTSAQKNPTAFYLCASRRLAGGSLGHNEQFFGPGTRLTVL.

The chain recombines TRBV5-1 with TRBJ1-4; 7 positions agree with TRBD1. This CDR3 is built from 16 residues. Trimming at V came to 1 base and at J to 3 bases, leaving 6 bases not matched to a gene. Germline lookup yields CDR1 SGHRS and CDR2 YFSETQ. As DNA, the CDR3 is TGCGCCAGCAGCTTGTGGAACAGGGGCCCTAATGAAAAACTGTTTTTT. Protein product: CASSLWNRGPNEKLFF.

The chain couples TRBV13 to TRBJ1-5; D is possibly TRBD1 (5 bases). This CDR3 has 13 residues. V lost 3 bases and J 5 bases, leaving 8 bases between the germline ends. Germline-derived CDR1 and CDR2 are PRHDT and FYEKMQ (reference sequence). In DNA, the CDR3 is TGTGCCAGCAGCTTCCTCAGGGATCAGCCCCAGCATTTT. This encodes CASSFLRDQPQHF.

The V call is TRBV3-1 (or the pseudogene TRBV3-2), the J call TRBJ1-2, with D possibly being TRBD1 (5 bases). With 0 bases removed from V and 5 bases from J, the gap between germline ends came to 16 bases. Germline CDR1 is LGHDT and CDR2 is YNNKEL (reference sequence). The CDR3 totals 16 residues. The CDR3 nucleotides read TGTGCCAGCAGCCAAGATATCAGGGAAAAATTTTATGGCTACACCTTC. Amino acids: CASSQDIREKFYGYTF.

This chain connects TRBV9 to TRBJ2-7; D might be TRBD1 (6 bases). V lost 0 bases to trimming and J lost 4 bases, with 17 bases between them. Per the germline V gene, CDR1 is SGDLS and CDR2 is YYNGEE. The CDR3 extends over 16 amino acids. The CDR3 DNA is TGTGCCAGCAGCGTAGACATCACCGGCAGGGGTTACGAGCAGTACTTC. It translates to CASSVDITGRGYEQYF.

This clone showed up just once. CDR3 amino acids: CASSPPGLRNYGYTF. Here the CDR3 DNA reads TGTGCCAGCAGCCCCCCGGGACTTAGAAACTATGGCTACACCTTC. The gene calls are TRBV7-9 and TRBJ1-2; TRBD1 might be the D (5 bases). This CDR3 is 15 amino acids long. CDR1 is SEHNR and CDR2 is FQNEAQ in the germline V gene (reference sequence). Trimming pared 5 bases from V and 2 bases from J, leaving 15 bases between.

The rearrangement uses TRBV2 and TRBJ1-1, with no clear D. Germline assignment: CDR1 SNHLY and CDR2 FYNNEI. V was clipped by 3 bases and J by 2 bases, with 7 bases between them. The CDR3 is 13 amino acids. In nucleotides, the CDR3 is TGTGCCAGCAGTGAGGAGATTAACACTGAAGCTTTCTTT. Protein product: CASSEEINTEAFF.

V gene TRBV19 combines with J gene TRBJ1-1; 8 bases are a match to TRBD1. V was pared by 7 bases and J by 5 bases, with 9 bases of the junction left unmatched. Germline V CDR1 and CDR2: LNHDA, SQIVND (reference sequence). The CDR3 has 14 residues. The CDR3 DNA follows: TGTGCCAGTATGGAACAGGGGGTAGGAACTGAAGCTTTCTTT. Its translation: CASMEQGVGTEAFF.

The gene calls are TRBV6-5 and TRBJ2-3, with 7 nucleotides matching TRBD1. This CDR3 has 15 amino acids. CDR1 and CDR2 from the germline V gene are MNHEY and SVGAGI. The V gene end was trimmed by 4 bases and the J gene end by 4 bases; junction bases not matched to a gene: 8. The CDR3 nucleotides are TGTGCCAGCAGTTGGAAGGGGGCAAAAGCAGATACGCAGTATTTT. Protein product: CASSWKGAKADTQYF.

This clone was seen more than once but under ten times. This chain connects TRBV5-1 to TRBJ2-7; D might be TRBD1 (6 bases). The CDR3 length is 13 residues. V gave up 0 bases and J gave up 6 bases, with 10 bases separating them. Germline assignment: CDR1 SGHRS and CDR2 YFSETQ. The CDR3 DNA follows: TGCGCCAGCAGCTTGGCCTCAGGGGTCGAGCAGTACTTC. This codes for CASSLASGVEQYF.

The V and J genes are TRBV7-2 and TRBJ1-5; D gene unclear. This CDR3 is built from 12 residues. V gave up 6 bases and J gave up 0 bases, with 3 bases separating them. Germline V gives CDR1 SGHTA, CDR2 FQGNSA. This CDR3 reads CASRYSNQPQHF. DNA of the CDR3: TGTGCCAGCAGATATAGCAATCAGCCCCAGCATTTT.

The CDR3 sequence: CASSFGTGGNQPQHF. CDR3 in DNA: TGCGCCAGCAGCTTTGGGACTGGGGGGAATCAGCCCCAGCATTTT. The chain joins TRBV10-2 to TRBJ1-5; D may be TRBD1 (5 bases). The CDR3 sequence is 15 residues long. V was pared by 6 bases and J by 4 bases, with 16 bases between. Germline V gives CDR1 WSHSY, CDR2 SAAADI.

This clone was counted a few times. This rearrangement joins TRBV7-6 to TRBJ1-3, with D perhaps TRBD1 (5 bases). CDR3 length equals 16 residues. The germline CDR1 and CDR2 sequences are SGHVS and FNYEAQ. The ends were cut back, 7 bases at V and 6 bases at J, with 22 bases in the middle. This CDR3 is CASTPDTWGEENTIYF. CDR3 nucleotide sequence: TGTGCCAGCACCCCCGATACGTGGGGGGAGGAAAACACCATATATTTT.

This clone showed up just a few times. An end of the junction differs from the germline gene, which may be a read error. Written as DNA, the CDR3 is TGTGCCAGCAGATCGACAGGGTCTGTAAACACCATATATTTT. Its protein product is CASRSTGSVNTIYF. The chain combines TRBV6-9 with TRBJ1-3; 7 positions match TRBD1. Germline CDR1 reads MNHGY; CDR2 reads SVAAGI. The CDR3 extends over 14 amino acids.

The CDR3 coding sequence is TGTGCCAGCAGCGGACAGGGGGTAGCAGATACGCAGTATTTT. Encoded protein: CASSGQGVADTQYF. The V call is TRBV6-5, the J call TRBJ2-3, with 10 bases aligning to TRBD1. V gave up 6 bases and J gave up 4 bases; unmatched junction bases: 4. Germline CDR1 reads MNHEY; CDR2 reads SVGAGI. The length of the CDR3 is 14 residues.

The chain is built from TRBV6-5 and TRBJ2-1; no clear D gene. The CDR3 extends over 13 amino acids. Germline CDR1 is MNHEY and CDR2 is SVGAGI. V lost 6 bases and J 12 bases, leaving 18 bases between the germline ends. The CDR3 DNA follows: TGTGCCAGCAGGCTGACCCGCCAGGTTGTGCAGTTCTTC. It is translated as CASRLTRQVVQFF.

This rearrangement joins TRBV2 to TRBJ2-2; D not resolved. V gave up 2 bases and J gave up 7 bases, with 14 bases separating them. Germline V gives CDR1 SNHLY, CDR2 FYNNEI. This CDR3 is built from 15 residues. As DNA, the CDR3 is TGTGCCAGCAGTGAACGTGAGGCACCCGGCGGGGAGCTGTTTTTT. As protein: CASSEREAPGGELFF.

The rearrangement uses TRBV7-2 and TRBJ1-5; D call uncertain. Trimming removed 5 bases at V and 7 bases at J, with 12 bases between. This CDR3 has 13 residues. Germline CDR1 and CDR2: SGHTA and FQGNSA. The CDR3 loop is CASSVAVGQPQHF. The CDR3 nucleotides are TGTGCCAGCAGCGTCGCAGTCGGGCAGCCCCAGCATTTT.

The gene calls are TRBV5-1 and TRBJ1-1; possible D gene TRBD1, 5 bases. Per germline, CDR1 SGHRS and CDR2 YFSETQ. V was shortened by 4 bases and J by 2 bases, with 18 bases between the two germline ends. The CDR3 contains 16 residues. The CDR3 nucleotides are TGCGCCAGCAGCCTACGACAGCCAATACCCAACACTGAAGCTTTCTTT. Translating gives CASSLRQPIPNTEAFF.

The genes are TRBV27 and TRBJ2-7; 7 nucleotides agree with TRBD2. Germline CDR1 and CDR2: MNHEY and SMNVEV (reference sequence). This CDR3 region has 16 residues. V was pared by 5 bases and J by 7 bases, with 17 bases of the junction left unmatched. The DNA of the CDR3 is TGTGCCAGCAGTCCCCGACTCCTGCTGGGGGGGTATGAGCAGTACTTC. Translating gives CASSPRLLLGGYEQYF.

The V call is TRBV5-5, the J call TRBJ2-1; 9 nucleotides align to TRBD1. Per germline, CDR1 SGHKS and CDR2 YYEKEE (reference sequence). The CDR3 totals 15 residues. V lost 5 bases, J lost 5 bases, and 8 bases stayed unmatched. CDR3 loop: CASRPSGTGHNEQFF. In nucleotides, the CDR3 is TGTGCCAGCAGACCATCCGGGACAGGGCACAATGAGCAGTTCTTC.

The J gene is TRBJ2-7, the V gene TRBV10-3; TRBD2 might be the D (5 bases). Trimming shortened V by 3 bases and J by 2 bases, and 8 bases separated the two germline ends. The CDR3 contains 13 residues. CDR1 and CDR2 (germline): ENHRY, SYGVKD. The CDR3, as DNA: TGTGCCATCAGTGAAGACGGGGCCTACGAGCAGTACTTC. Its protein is CAISEDGAYEQYF.